These 24 T cell receptor beta chains were all obtained from the same sample, sequenced in a study of blood T cell repertoires in COVID-19. TCRdb keeps only in-frame clones here, not all; method: immunoSEQ multiplex PCR. The sample includes about 98,000 clones, 86% of them seen just once. Sequences were obtained from peripheral blood. The receptors were sampled from a man over 45 with acute or convalescent COVID-19.

The chain recombines TRBV15 with TRBJ1-2; D is ambiguous. Trimming cost V 0 bases and J 4 bases, with 9 bases left between them. CDR3 length: 14 amino acids. Germline assignment: CDR1 LNHNV and CDR2 YYDKDF (reference sequence). CDR3 region: CATSRDGGSYGYTF. DNA of the CDR3: TGTGCCACCAGCAGAGATGGAGGTAGCTATGGCTACACCTTC.

The chain links TRBV7-2 to TRBJ1-4, with TRBD1 identical over 8 bases. With V trimmed by 5 bases and J by 5 bases, 1 base remained unmatched. CDR3 size: 13 residues. Looked up from germline, CDR1 is SGHTA and CDR2 is FQGNSA. CDR3 loop: CASSRQGNEKLFF. Written as DNA, the CDR3 is TGTGCCAGCAGCCGACAGGGGAATGAAAAACTGTTTTTT.

The V gene is TRBV28, the J gene TRBJ1-2, with 11 bases matching TRBD1. The J segment lost 6 bases and the V segment lost 6 bases, leaving 3 bases of the junction unmatched. Per germline, CDR1 MDHEN and CDR2 SYDVKM. CDR3 size: 13 residues. CDR3 protein: CASSVDRGHGYTF. DNA of the CDR3: TGTGCCAGCAGCGTGGACAGGGGGCATGGCTACACCTTC.

The J gene is TRBJ1-4, the V gene TRBV28, with no clear D. Germline CDR1 and CDR2: MDHEN and SYDVKM. The CDR3 contains 14 residues. Deletions cut 4 bases from V and 7 bases from J, with 13 bases between. CDR3 coding DNA: TGTGCCAGCAGTTCCTCCGACATTGGTGAAAAACTGTTTTTT. Its translation: CASSSSDIGEKLFF.

The V and J genes are TRBV25-1 and TRBJ2-3, with a weak D call TRBD2 (5 bases). The CDR3 runs to 13 residues. The V end lost 2 bases, the J end lost 6 bases, and 9 bases lay between the germline ends. From germline, CDR1 is MGHDK and CDR2 SYGVNS. The CDR3 region is CASSERGLDTQYF. CDR3 in DNA: TGTGCCAGCAGTGAAAGAGGGCTCGATACGCAGTATTTT.

The J gene is TRBJ2-2, the V gene TRBV5-1; 8 positions agree with TRBD2. The length of the CDR3 is 15 residues. Germline V gives CDR1 SGHRS, CDR2 YFSETQ. Trimming cost V 4 bases and J 2 bases; bases outside gene matches: 4. CDR3 DNA: TGCGCCAGCAGCCCGGGAGGGACTAACACCGGGGAGCTGTTTTTT. Its translation is CASSPGGTNTGELFF.

This clone has a handful of counts. The V call is TRBV5-1, the J call TRBJ2-7; D perhaps matches TRBD1 (5 bases). The CDR3 contains 15 residues. Germline lookup yields CDR1 SGHRS and CDR2 YFSETQ. Trimming removed 0 bases at V and 2 bases at J, with 12 bases between. As DNA, the CDR3 is TGCGCCAGCAGCTTGGGCCGACAGAAACCCTACGAGCAGTACTTC. It codes for CASSLGRQKPYEQYF.

The rearrangement joins TRBV10-1 to TRBJ1-1, with D perhaps matching TRBD1 (5 bases). Trimming took 9 bases from V and 4 from J, leaving 15 bases between them. Per the germline V gene, CDR1 is WNHNN and CDR2 is SYGVQD (reference sequence). The CDR3 is 13 residues long. CDR3 residues: CASRQGMVTEAFF. CDR3 coding DNA: TGCGCCAGTCGGCAGGGAATGGTCACTGAAGCTTTCTTT.

The chain employs TRBV10-3 and TRBJ2-3, with TRBD2 matching 10 bases. The ends lost 6 bases at V and 4 bases at J; junction bases unmatched: 16. The CDR3 covers 18 residues. Germline values: CDR1 ENHRY, CDR2 SYGVKD. CDR3 bases: TGTGCCATCAGCGGTGATGTGGCTAGCGGGAGATCGGCAGATACGCAGTATTTT. It translates to CAISGDVASGRSADTQYF.

The chain has TRBV6-5 and TRBJ1-1; possibly TRBD1 for D (5 bases). The CDR3 has 15 amino acids. The V and J ends lost 1 base and 8 bases respectively, with 17 bases between them. Per the germline V gene, CDR1 is MNHEY and CDR2 is SVGAGI. The DNA for the CDR3 is TGTGCCAGCAGTTACTACCAGGGAAACGGGGGGGAAGCTTTCTTT. Translated, it gives CASSYYQGNGGEAFF.

The V call is TRBV9, the J call TRBJ2-2, with a possible D match to TRBD1 (6 bases). Germline assignment: CDR1 SGDLS and CDR2 YYNGEE. The CDR3 length is 16 residues. Trimming removed 4 bases from V and 3 bases from J, with 16 bases in between. The DNA for the CDR3 is TGTGCCAGCAGCTTCAACAGGGATGCGGACACCGGGGAGCTGTTTTTT. Translation gives CASSFNRDADTGELFF.

The CDR3 protein is CASRSSGSFHEQYF. In DNA form, the CDR3 reads TGTGCCAGCAGGTCTAGCGGGAGTTTCCACGAGCAGTACTTC. J is TRBJ2-7 and V is TRBV6-5; 10 nucleotides align to TRBD2. The CDR3 is 14 amino acids. V lost 6 bases to trimming and J lost 5 bases; unmatched junction nucleotides: 7. Germline assignment: CDR1 MNHEY and CDR2 SVGAGI.

The gene calls are TRBV5-6 and TRBJ2-7; the D is unclear. The V gene's germline CDR1 is SGHDT and CDR2 YYEEEE. The V gene lost 1 base and the J gene lost 0 bases, with 11 bases spanning the gap. This CDR3 has 15 residues. The DNA of the CDR3 is TGTGCCAGCAGCTTGTTATACAGATACTCCTACGAGCAGTACTTC. Its protein is CASSLLYRYSYEQYF. Drawing the rest from reference TRBV5-6 and TRBJ2-7, the complete variable domain is DAGVTQSPTHLIKTRGQQVTLRCSPKSGHDTVSWYQQALGQGPQFIFQYYEEEERQRGNFPDRFSGHQFPNYSSELNVNALLLGDSALYLCASSLLYRYSYEQYFGPGTRLTVT.

The chain is built from TRBV24-1 and TRBJ1-1; 8 bases map to TRBD1. Germline loops: CDR1 KGHDR, CDR2 SFDVKD. The CDR3 has 13 residues. The ends lost 7 bases at V and 1 base at J; junction bases unmatched: 1. CDR3 region: CATRGQGNTEAFF. The CDR3 DNA reads as TGTGCCACCAGAGGACAGGGGAACACTGAAGCTTTCTTT.

This clone was observed a single time. The chain joins TRBV4-2 to TRBJ2-7; TRBD2 might be the D (5 bases). CDR1 is LGHNA, CDR2 YNFKEQ, per germline. V dropped 0 bases and J dropped 9 bases, with 15 bases sitting between them. The CDR3 is 14 residues long. The CDR3 sequence: CASSQDGIRGGQYF. The CDR3 region has the DNA TGTGCCAGCAGCCAAGATGGGATTAGAGGAGGGCAGTACTTC.

The chain employs TRBV11-3 and TRBJ1-2; 9 bases are a match to TRBD1. The germline V gene has CDR1 SGHNT and CDR2 YENEEA. Unmatched junction bases numbered 5, after V lost 2 bases and J lost 4 bases. This CDR3 has 15 amino acids. The CDR3 DNA reads as TGTGCCAGCAGCTTATCCGGGACAGGGACCTATGGCTACACCTTC. Its translation is CASSLSGTGTYGYTF.

This clone appeared once. The rearrangement links TRBV4-1 to TRBJ2-6; D is unresolved. Trimming took 0 bases from V and 4 from J, leaving 10 bases between them. The germline CDR1 and CDR2 sequences are MGHRA and YSYEKL. The CDR3 is 16 amino acids. The CDR3 reads CASSQDASSGANVLTF. The CDR3, as DNA: TGCGCCAGCAGCCAAGATGCAAGCTCCGGGGCCAACGTCCTGACTTTC.

The rearrangement uses TRBV6-5 and TRBJ1-2; D gene ambiguous. The germline gives CDR1 MNHEY, CDR2 SVGAGI. V was trimmed by 0 bases and J by 3 bases, leaving 11 bases between them. The CDR3 has 15 amino acids. CDR3 loop: CASSYSVQFDYGYTF. CDR3 DNA: TGTGCCAGCAGTTACTCAGTCCAGTTTGACTATGGCTACACCTTC.

This clone was seen a few times. The V call is TRBV7-8, the J call TRBJ2-7; the D gene is possibly TRBD2 (6 bases). CDR1 and CDR2 (germline): SGHVS, FQNEAQ. The CDR3 is 17 residues long. Trimming took 3 bases from V and 1 from J, leaving 19 bases between them. CDR3 residues: CASSFIGRGSRSYEQYF. Here the CDR3 DNA reads TGTGCCAGCAGCTTTATCGGTCGGGGGTCCAGATCCTACGAGCAGTACTTC. Full variable domain (missing parts from reference TRBV7-8 and TRBJ2-7): GAGVSQSPRYKVAKRGQDVALRCDPISGHVSLFWYQQALGQGPEFLTYFQNEAQLDKSGLPSDRFFAERPEGSVSTLKIQRTQQEDSAVYLCASSFIGRGSRSYEQYFGPGTRLTVT.

The V call is TRBV30, the J call TRBJ2-7, with TRBD1 as a possible D gene (6 bases). Trimming pared 0 bases from V and 6 bases from J, leaving 21 bases between. The CDR3 runs to 16 residues. Germline V CDR1 and CDR2: GTSNPN, SVGIG (reference sequence). The CDR3: CAWSVNLRGGGGEQYF. The CDR3 DNA is TGTGCCTGGAGTGTAAACCTCCGGGGTGGGGGCGGCGAGCAGTACTTC.

The chain has TRBV29-1 and TRBJ2-7, with D possibly TRBD1 on 5 matching bases. In germline, CDR1 is SQVTM, CDR2 ANQGSEA. There are 13 residues in the CDR3. V was cut by 0 bases and J by 9 bases, with 15 bases left in between. The CDR3 is CSVEDRSLQGQYF. The CDR3 bases are TGCAGCGTTGAAGATAGGAGCCTCCAGGGGCAGTACTTC.

The CDR3, as DNA: TGCGCCAGCAGCCAAGAAGAGGGAAACAATGAGCAGTTCTTC. Translation: CASSQEEGNNEQFF. This rearrangement joins TRBV4-1 to TRBJ2-1, with D possibly being TRBD2 (5 bases). The V end lost 0 bases, the J end lost 5 bases, and 8 bases lay between the germline ends. The CDR3 spans 14 residues. Per germline, CDR1 MGHRA and CDR2 YSYEKL.

This chain links TRBV6-5 with TRBJ2-7; TRBD1 might be the D (5 bases). From germline, CDR1 is MNHEY and CDR2 SVGAGI. V dropped 6 bases and J dropped 3 bases, with 18 bases sitting between them. The CDR3 loop spans 15 amino acids. In DNA form, the CDR3 reads TGTGCCAGCAGGGGGCCCCCTCTGGAAAACTACGAGCAGTACTTC. This sequence encodes CASRGPPLENYEQYF.

This clone occurred once. V is TRBV19 and J is TRBJ2-7; 8 positions agree with TRBD2. Germline loops: CDR1 LNHDA, CDR2 SQIVND (reference sequence). This CDR3 comprises 15 residues. V lost 6 bases, J lost 9 bases, and 16 bases stayed unmatched. The DNA of the CDR3 is TGTGCCAGTAGGGGCAGTGCTGGTAGCGGGATCGGGCAGTACTTC. Translation: CASRGSAGSGIGQYF.